This TCR beta chain appears in the sequencing data of a study of blood T cell repertoires in COVID-19 (dated by TCRdb to between 2020 and 2021). General notes on the study: Samples covering the acute and convalescent phases of COVID-19 were provided by collaborators in the United States, Italy and Spain. The samples were drawn from two sources: the first 160 participants of the ongoing ImmuneRACE study, and 950 to 1,500 subjects contributed by 6 global collaborators. HLA class I and class II types, where available, came from metadata supplied by the sample provider rather than from assay-based typing. The repertoires were released in a freely available public database meant as a resource for research on the immune response to SARS-CoV-2. Deeply sampled blood TCRbeta repertoires from subjects exposed to, actively infected with, or recovered from COVID-19 were included in the dataset. The prospective study material was composed of cDNA or gDNA derived from T cells, B-cell-depleted T cells, or PBMCs. The sample metadata nearly always contained a de-identified subject ID, COVID-19 status, age in years and sex.

This clone was counted a few times. Which antigen it targets is not known. No base quality values were provided; no much bigger clone lies one nucleotide off. The collaborating institutions used their own protocols to collect whole blood in K2EDTA tubes. For TCRbeta analysis, collaborator samples were shipped as frozen whole blood, as isolated PBMCs, or as DNA extracted from either sample type. CDR1 and CDR2 are read off the germline V gene as SGHRS and YFSETQ. The V end loses 4 bases and the J end loses 2 bases, and a stretch of 13 bases separates them. The CDR3 runs 15 residues from the cysteine to the phenylalanine. The only DNA kept is the CDR3, 45 bases in frame from the first base. TCRbeta CDR3 regions were amplified from genomic DNA by means of the immunoSEQ Assay, a bias-controlled multiplex PCR. For the original study's pipeline: Within the assay, amplification of reference gene primers was used to estimate how many nucleated cells each sample contained. To quantify the absolute abundance of each unique TCRbeta CDR3 rearrangement, sequence reads were collapsed and filtered. For each sample, productive Simpson clonality was calculated as the square root of Simpson's diversity index across productive rearrangements. This immuneACCESS table, as held by TCRdb, lists in-frame sequences with V and J called but not all clones. Of the missing ones, under half trace to an unresolved V gene in checked studies; the others have no known cause. V, J and clone size are taken as reported in that table, and D and trimming were inferred from the DNA itself. The table for this sample lists just under 300,000 clones; around nine tenths of them were counted only once. The ten largest clones capture 1% to 1.5% of the sample.

The research as a whole found: The amount of clinical and demographic metadata varied by source and participant and was provided uncurated.

The rearranged segments are TRBV5-1 and TRBJ2-1, with the D segment identity uncertain. The sequence derives from a man aged 65-85 years with acute or convalescent COVID-19. The material sequenced was peripheral blood. The CDR3 protein sequence reads: CASSLDGFAYNEQFF. The sequenced DNA is TGCGCCAGCAGCCTCGACGGGTTTGCCTACAATGAGCAGTTCTTC.